The 5 T cell receptor beta chains below were found in one sample sequenced in a study of CD8 T cells in Susac syndrome. RNA totalling roughly 0.5 to 1 ug underwent reverse transcription with random hexamers. Using its own MiXCR run on the immunoSEQ multiplex PCR reads, TCRdb lists one record per CDR3 protein. The repertoire includes just over 300,000 distinct CDR3 sequences, around 92% of them detected once, and roughly 0.064% sits in the top ten. Material for sequencing was CD4+ T cells from PBMCs. Receptors originate from a human donor with multiple sclerosis.

The gene calls are TRBV20-1 and TRBJ2-1, with D perhaps given as TRBD1 or TRBD2 (5 bases each). Deletions cut 7 bases from V and 7 bases from J, with 20 bases between. Germline V gene lookup returns CDR1 DFQATT and CDR2 SNEGSKA (reference sequence). This CDR3 region has 14 residues. CDR3 in amino acids: CSVIEGWQGNEQFF. CDR3 DNA: TGCAGTGTCATAGAGGGTTGGCAGGGAAATGAGCAGTTCTTC.

The CDR3 DNA reads as TGTGCCAGCAGCCTCACCACCTCGACAGTAGGAAACACCATATATTTT. It is translated as CASSLTTSTVGNTIYF. This chain links TRBV6-1 with TRBJ1-3, with D tentatively TRBD1 (5 bases). CDR3 size: 16 residues. CDR1 MNHNS and CDR2 SASEGT come from the germline V gene. V dropped 6 bases and J dropped 4 bases, with 19 bases sitting between them.

This chain connects TRBV29-1 to TRBJ2-1, with D tentatively TRBD1 (6 bases). In germline, CDR1 is SQVTM, CDR2 ANQGSEA. This CDR3 has 16 amino acids. The V gene lost 2 bases and the J gene lost 3 bases, with 17 bases spanning the gap. The CDR3 DNA follows: TGCAGCGTTGAAATTTCAGGGGAGCAGATCTACAATGAGCAGTTCTTC. Amino acid sequence: CSVEISGEQIYNEQFF.

The CDR3 loop is CASSPEHGNYGYTF. CDR3 DNA sequence: TGTGCCAGCAGCCCGGAGCACGGGAACTATGGCTACACCTTC. The chain is built from TRBV5-4 and TRBJ1-2; D is ambiguous. Germline V gene data show CDR1 as SGHNT and CDR2 as YYREEE (reference sequence). V was trimmed by 4 bases and J by 2 bases, leaving 12 bases between them. This CDR3 has 14 residues. The variable domain in full, completed from reference TRBV5-4 and TRBJ1-2, reads ETGVTQSPTHLIKTRGQQVTLRCSSQSGHNTVSWYQQALGQGPQFIFQYYREEENGRGNFPPRFSGLQFPNYSSELNVNALELDDSALYLCASSPEHGNYGYTFGSGTRLTVV.

The chain links TRBV29-1 to TRBJ1-2; TRBD1 matches 8 bases. Per germline, CDR1 SQVTM and CDR2 ANQGSEA. There are 15 residues in the CDR3. The J segment lost 2 bases and the V segment lost 1 base, leaving 6 bases of the junction unmatched. The CDR3 region has the DNA TGCAGCGTTGAAGGTCGCAGGGGGCCAAACTATGGCTACACCTTC. Its translation: CSVEGRRGPNYGYTF.